The 27 T cell receptor beta chains reported below all come from one sample, sequenced in a study of blood T cell repertoires in COVID-19. Sequenced by immunoSEQ multiplex PCR; TCRdb stores in-frame clones only, minus some. The table records about 150,000 clones, 80% to 90% of them present only once. The sample consisted of peripheral blood. The origin of the receptors is a man aged 65-85 years with acute or convalescent COVID-19.

The chain employs TRBV28 and TRBJ1-1; D is uncertain. CDR3 length equals 11 residues. Germline CDR1 is MDHEN and CDR2 is SYDVKM. Trimming stripped 3 bases from V and 7 bases from J, with 6 bases between. CDR3: CASSFILEAFF. DNA of the CDR3: TGTGCCAGCAGTTTTATCCTTGAAGCTTTCTTT.

The genes are TRBV5-1 and TRBJ2-2, with TRBD1 matching 8 bases. This CDR3 contains 18 residues. V gave up 1 base and J gave up 1 base; unmatched junction bases: 9. Germline V gene lookup returns CDR1 SGHRS and CDR2 YFSETQ. The CDR3 coding sequence is TGCGCCAGCAGCTTGTACCGAGTGGGGACAGGGAACACCGGGGAGCTGTTTTTT. It is translated as CASSLYRVGTGNTGELFF. The full variable domain, its missing parts supplied by reference TRBV5-1 and TRBJ2-2, is KAGVTQTPRYLIKTRGQQVTLSCSPISGHRSVSWYQQTPGQGLQFLFEYFSETQRNKGNFPGRFSGRQFSNSRSEMNVSTLELGDSALYLCASSLYRVGTGNTGELFFGEGSRLTVL.

This chain uses TRBV5-1 with TRBJ2-1, with D maybe TRBD2 (6 bases). V was cut by 3 bases and J by 6 bases, with 10 bases left in between. CDR1 is SGHRS, CDR2 YFSETQ, per germline. The CDR3 is 13 amino acids. The CDR3 region is CASSSLGGNEQFF. As DNA, the CDR3 is TGCGCCAGCAGCTCGCTCGGGGGCAATGAGCAGTTCTTC.

This sequence joins TRBV4-2 and TRBJ2-6, with D possibly matching TRBD1 (6 bases). Germline V CDR1 and CDR2: LGHNA, YNFKEQ. Trimming stripped 0 bases from V and 4 bases from J, with 22 bases between. CDR3 length: 20 amino acids. CDR3: CASSQDHWDTKVGGANVLTF. CDR3 DNA sequence: TGTGCCAGCAGCCAAGATCATTGGGACACCAAGGTAGGAGGGGCCAACGTCCTGACTTTC.

The genes are TRBV5-1 and TRBJ2-5, with a weak D call TRBD2 (5 bases). Trimming removed 0 bases from V and 5 bases from J, with 14 bases in between. From germline, CDR1 is SGHRS and CDR2 YFSETQ. The CDR3 sequence is 15 residues long. As DNA, the CDR3 is TGCGCCAGCAGCTTGGATGCGGGTATTGGGGAGACCCAGTACTTC. Protein sequence: CASSLDAGIGETQYF.

This clone was seen more than once but under ten times. The chain recombines TRBV15 with TRBJ2-1; D might be TRBD2 (5 bases). The CDR3 runs 16 residues. Trimming took 0 bases from V and 6 from J, leaving 15 bases between them. CDR1 and CDR2 from the germline V gene are LNHNV and YYDKDF (reference sequence). The CDR3, as DNA: TGTGCCACCAGCAGAGAAGGAGGACTCGCCGGCAATGAGCAGTTCTTC. Translating gives CATSREGGLAGNEQFF.

The genes are TRBV19 and TRBJ2-1, with TRBD2 matching over 7 bases. CDR1 and CDR2 (germline): LNHDA, SQIVND (reference sequence). V lost 1 base and J lost 2; bases outside the gene matches: 5. CDR3 length: 16 residues. DNA for the CDR3: TGTGCCAGTAGTATAGCACCGCTAGCGGCCTACAATGAGCAGTTCTTC. Translated: CASSIAPLAAYNEQFF.

The J gene is TRBJ1-4, the V gene TRBV28; D may be TRBD1 (6 bases). The CDR3 is 14 residues long. V lost 8 bases to trimming and J lost 4 bases, with 14 bases between them. The germline CDR1 and CDR2 sequences are MDHEN and SYDVKM. The CDR3 DNA reads TGTGCCAGCGCACGACAGGTTCTTAATGAAAAACTGTTTTTT. Amino acid sequence: CASARQVLNEKLFF.

The rearrangement links TRBV9 to TRBJ2-3; a possible D gene is TRBD2 (6 bases). The CDR3 contains 16 residues. Germline V gene data show CDR1 as SGDLS and CDR2 as YYNGEE. V was pared by 0 bases and J by 0 bases, with 11 bases between. The CDR3, as DNA: TGTGCCAGCAGCGTAGCGGGCGGGACTAGCACAGATACGCAGTATTTT. This encodes CASSVAGGTSTDTQYF.

The V and J genes are TRBV7-2 and TRBJ2-7; D gene uncertain. Trimming stripped 5 bases from V and 1 base from J, with 6 bases between. The germline V gene has CDR1 SGHTA and CDR2 FQGNSA. The CDR3 spans 12 residues. The CDR3, as DNA: TGTGCCAGCAGCCCCAATTCCTACGAGCAGTACTTC. Encoded protein: CASSPNSYEQYF.

V is TRBV28 and J is TRBJ1-5, with D possibly matching TRBD1 (6 bases). Per the germline V gene, CDR1 is MDHEN and CDR2 is SYDVKM. V was shortened by 8 bases and J by 3 bases, with 14 bases between the two germline ends. The CDR3 totals 14 residues. In DNA, the CDR3 is TGTGCCAGCGGAAGGACAGCGATCAATCAGCCCCAGCATTTT. Translated: CASGRTAINQPQHF.

This clone has only one observation. The rearrangement uses TRBV6-6 and TRBJ1-4; the D is unclear. This CDR3 comprises 14 residues. Germline V lookup: CDR1 MNHNY, CDR2 SVGAGI (reference sequence). V lost 2 bases to trimming and J lost 2 bases, with 6 bases between them. The CDR3 nucleotides are TGTGCCAGCAGTTACGGGCAGACTAATGAAAAACTGTTTTTT. As protein: CASSYGQTNEKLFF.

The V call is TRBV7-8, the J call TRBJ2-3; 11 bases are a match to TRBD2. CDR1 and CDR2 (germline): SGHVS, FQNEAQ. The J segment lost 4 bases and the V segment lost 9 bases, leaving 9 bases of the junction unmatched. There are 15 residues in the CDR3. CDR3 in amino acids: CASSPLAGDPDTQYF. The CDR3 DNA reads TGTGCCAGTTCCCCACTAGCGGGAGACCCAGATACGCAGTATTTT.

The chain links TRBV4-1 to TRBJ2-7; 7 positions match TRBD1. The CDR3 totals 16 residues. CDR1 is MGHRA, CDR2 YSYEKL, per germline. The V and J ends lost 1 base and 3 bases, in that order; junction bases with no gene match: 9. The CDR3 region is CASSQGQTGQYYEQYF. CDR3 bases: TGCGCCAGCAGCCAAGGTCAGACAGGGCAATACTACGAGCAGTACTTC.

This clone was seen more than once but under ten times. The V gene is TRBV11-2, the J gene TRBJ2-4, with D perhaps TRBD2 (6 bases). Germline V gene lookup returns CDR1 SGHAT and CDR2 FQNNGV. The CDR3 is made up of 15 amino acids. V was clipped by 4 bases and J by 1 base, with 11 bases between them. The CDR3 DNA sequence: TGTGCCAGCAGCTCCCCACGGGGGGCCAAAAACATTCAGTACTTC. Its protein is CASSSPRGAKNIQYF.

This chain links TRBV5-1 with TRBJ2-5; TRBD2 agrees at 7 bases. Germline lookup yields CDR1 SGHRS and CDR2 YFSETQ. J lost 2 bases, V lost 3 bases, and 7 bases had no gene match. This CDR3 spans 15 amino acids. DNA of the CDR3: TGCGCCAGCAGCTCAGGACTAGTCGGGCAAGAGACCCAGTACTTC. Translating it yields CASSSGLVGQETQYF.

V usage is TRBV19 and J usage is TRBJ1-5; TRBD1 aligns across 7 bases. Germline V gives CDR1 LNHDA, CDR2 SQIVND (reference sequence). The CDR3 is 12 amino acids. The V segment lost 7 bases and the J segment 4 bases; nucleotides outside the gene matches: 1. The CDR3 reads CASKTGNQPQHF. In DNA form, the CDR3 reads TGTGCCAGTAAGACAGGGAATCAGCCCCAGCATTTT.

The V gene is TRBV5-1, the J gene TRBJ2-3; a weak D match, TRBD1 (5 bases). The CDR3 is made up of 13 amino acids. V gave up 5 bases and J gave up 3 bases, with 10 bases separating them. Germline values: CDR1 SGHRS, CDR2 YFSETQ. CDR3 sequence (DNA): TGCGCCAGCAGGGTCAGGGTTACAGATACGCAGTATTTT. Its translation is CASRVRVTDTQYF.

The chain links TRBV6-5 to TRBJ1-1; 7 positions match TRBD1. Germline loops: CDR1 MNHEY, CDR2 SVGAGI. V lost 7 bases and J lost 5; bases outside the gene matches: 4. The CDR3 totals 12 residues. The CDR3 sequence is CASNPRGTEAFF. CDR3 in DNA: TGTGCCAGCAACCCCAGGGGGACTGAAGCTTTCTTT.

This chain links TRBV3-1 (or the pseudogene TRBV3-2) with TRBJ1-3; 10 positions match TRBD1. The J segment lost 9 bases and the V segment lost 2 bases, leaving 10 bases of the junction unmatched. Germline V gene data show CDR1 as LGHDT and CDR2 as YNNKEL (reference sequence). CDR3 size: 16 residues. The CDR3 is CASSQQGQGIGGTIYF. The CDR3 bases are TGTGCCAGCAGCCAACAGGGACAGGGGATTGGCGGCACCATATATTTT.

V gene TRBV6-4 combines with J gene TRBJ2-3; 7 bases are a match to TRBD2. Germline V CDR1 and CDR2: MRHNA, SNTAGT. The CDR3 spans 15 residues. V lost 3 bases and J lost 2; bases outside the gene matches: 5. The CDR3 region has the DNA TGTGCCAGCAGTGATTCGGGGGGACCCACAGATACGCAGTATTTT. Its translation is CASSDSGGPTDTQYF.

This clone was observed a handful of times. V usage is TRBV5-6 and J usage is TRBJ1-2; D gene ambiguous. CDR3 length: 15 amino acids. CDR1 SGHDT and CDR2 YYEEEE come from the germline V gene. Between the trimmed V and J ends, which lost 0 bases and 2 bases, there was a span of 11 bases. The CDR3 coding sequence is TGTGCCAGCAGCTTGGCCTCCGAGGCCAACTATGGCTACACCTTC. Encoded protein: CASSLASEANYGYTF.

The chain recombines TRBV11-3 with TRBJ2-5, with 8 bases matching TRBD2. Trimming took 3 bases from V and 3 from J; bases not matched to a gene: 6. CDR3 length equals 15 residues. Germline CDR1 reads SGHNT; CDR2 reads YENEEA. CDR3 nucleotides: TGTGCCAGCAGCTTCAGCGGGGGACCGAAAGAGACCCAGTACTTC. This translates into CASSFSGGPKETQYF. Variable domain in full (rest from reference TRBV11-3 and TRBJ2-5): EAGVVQSPRYKIIEKKQPVAFWCNPISGHNTLYWYLQNLGQGPELLIRYENEEAVDDSQLPKDRFSAERLKGVDSTLKIQPAELGDSAVYLCASSFSGGPKETQYFGPGTRLLVL.

The rearrangement uses TRBV5-4 and TRBJ2-7; 9 bases align to TRBD2. This CDR3 contains 16 residues. The V and J ends lost 4 bases and 1 base, in that order; junction bases with no gene match: 9. CDR1 and CDR2 (germline): SGHNT, YYREEE (reference sequence). CDR3 region: CASSPIAGEVSYEQYF. CDR3 in DNA: TGTGCCAGCAGCCCGATAGCGGGAGAGGTGTCCTACGAGCAGTACTTC.

This rearrangement joins TRBV4-1 to TRBJ1-1, with D maybe TRBD1 (5 bases). The CDR3 totals 18 residues. Germline V CDR1 and CDR2: MGHRA, YSYEKL. Trimming cost V 1 base and J 1 base, with 19 bases left between them. The CDR3, as DNA: TGCGCCAGCAGCCAAGTAAGATCGACAGTCGGCCCGAACACTGAAGCTTTCTTT. Residues: CASSQVRSTVGPNTEAFF.

The chain uses TRBV21-1 and TRBJ2-7; the DNA was not compared with TRBD2, the D call given in the table. TRBV21-1 is shown as a pseudogene. The CDR3 extends over 12 amino acids. CDR3 coding DNA: TGTGCCAGCAGCAAAGCCCCCTCCGAGCAGTACTTC. It translates to CASSKAPSEQYF.

The chain links TRBV7-2 to TRBJ2-7; 12 nucleotides align to TRBD1. The V gene's germline CDR1 is SGHTA and CDR2 FQGNSA. This CDR3 contains 16 residues. The V and J ends lost 5 bases and 8 bases, in that order; junction bases with no gene match: 13. The CDR3 region has the DNA TGTGCCAGCAGCCCCTACGGTGTGGGACAGGGGGCGAAGCAGTACTTC. Translated: CASSPYGVGQGAKQYF.